The rows below give T cell receptor beta chains drawn from one sample of a study of OX40 agonist ivuxolimab in advanced cancers. Generated by immunoSEQ multiplex PCR, the TCRdb table keeps only in-frame clones and is missing some. The sample shows tens of thousands of clones, around four fifths of them seen only once. Sequencing was performed on CD4+ or CD8+ T cells sorted from blood, taken in a trial of the OX40 agonist ivuxolimab. The origin of the receptors is an adult with an advanced solid tumor such as melanoma, head and neck, liver or kidney cancer. Both conserved end residues are part of each CDR3. A D gene is named only where the DNA matches it firmly. The listing skips clone size in some rows; elsewhere it reads once, few, many or a size class.

v_gene,d_gene,j_gene,abundance,CDR3nt,CDR3aa
TRBV5-5,.,TRBJ2-5,.,TGTGCCAGCAGCTTCTTGGGCCGCCAAGAGACCCAGTACTTC,CASSFLGRQETQYF
TRBV5-1,.,TRBJ2-3,.,TGCGCCAGCAGCCGGAGGGCAGTCACAGATACGCAGTATTTT,CASSRRAVTDTQYF
TRBV28,TRBD2,TRBJ2-7,.,TGTGCCAGCAGGGTTAGCGGGGTCCTCTACGAGCAGTACTTC,CASRVSGVLYEQYF
TRBV2,.,TRBJ1-5,.,TGTGCCAGCAGTGTGAATGGGGGCAATCAGCCCCAGCATTTT,CASSVNGGNQPQHF
TRBV27,.,TRBJ2-7,.,TGTGCCAGCAGTAGGGACGGACCCTACGAGCAGTACTTC,CASSRDGPYEQYF
TRBV6-5,TRBD1,TRBJ2-7,once,TGTGCCAGCAGTTATTCAGGGGGACAGGGCTACGAGCAGTACTTC,CASSYSGGQGYEQYF
TRBV7-9,.,TRBJ2-2,few,TGTGCCAGCACCCCACTAGGGGGGGGTCTGAACACCGGGGAGCTGTTTTTT,CASTPLGGGLNTGELFF
TRBV6-1,TRBD1,TRBJ1-2,.,TGTGCCAGCAGCTCTCGACAGGGAGTGTATGGCTACACCTTC,CASSSRQGVYGYTF
TRBV30,TRBD2,TRBJ2-3,.,TGTGCCTGGAGTCCCCAGCTGTTGCGGGGGGTCACAGATACGCAGTATTTT,CAWSPQLLRGVTDTQYF
TRBV5-4,.,TRBJ2-2,.,TGTGCCAGCAGCTTAGGGGGCGCGGGACTAGAGGAGCTGTTTTTT,CASSLGGAGLEELFF
TRBV19,TRBD2,TRBJ2-5,.,TGTGCCAGTTTTCGGGGGGGATTCCCAGAGACCCAGTACTTC,CASFRGGFPETQYF
TRBV18,TRBD2,TRBJ2-1,.,TGTGCCAGCTCACCAGGGACTAGATCCTACAATGAGCAGTTCTTC,CASSPGTRSYNEQFF
TRBV6-5,.,TRBJ2-2,.,TGTGCCAGCGGCCGTTCTGGGGAGCTGTTTTTT,CASGRSGELFF
TRBV18,TRBD1,TRBJ2-7,.,TGTGCCAGCTCACCCGGGACAGGGGGCTACGAGCAGTACTTC,CASSPGTGGYEQYF
TRBV6-1,.,TRBJ1-5,.,TGTGCCAGCAGTGAACAGGGACGAGGGCCCCAGCATTTT,CASSEQGRGPQHF
TRBV6-1,TRBD1,TRBJ1-1,.,TGTGCCAGCAGAAGAGCTGGGACAGAACACACTGAAGCTTTCTTT,CASRRAGTEHTEAFF
TRBV7-2,TRBD2,TRBJ2-5,.,TGTGCCAGCAGCTTAACTCCGATAGCGGGGAGCCAAGAGACCCAGTACTTC,CASSLTPIAGSQETQYF
TRBV30,.,TRBJ2-2,.,TGTGCCTGGAGTGTGGGGGGAGTGGCCGGGGAGCTGTTTTTT,CAWSVGGVAGELFF
TRBV4-1,.,TRBJ2-1,.,TGCGCCAGCAGCCAAGAGGTCGGGGGGCAATACAATGAGCAGTTCTTC,CASSQEVGGQYNEQFF
TRBV7-7,.,TRBJ2-3,.,TGTGCTAGCAGCTTAACAGGTAGCTCCACAGATACGCAGTATTTT,CASSLTGSSTDTQYF
TRBV7-8,TRBD1,TRBJ2-7,.,TGTGCCAGCAGCGTAGTGACAGGGGGAGACTACGAGCAGTACTTC,CASSVVTGGDYEQYF
TRBV6-1,TRBD2,TRBJ2-5,.,TGTGCCAGCAGTGAAGGTCTAGCGGGGGGGCAAGAGACCCAGTACTTC,CASSEGLAGGQETQYF
TRBV4-2,TRBD1,TRBJ1-4,once,TGTGCCAGCAGCCAAGTCCAACAGGGGGCGGGTGAAAAACTGTTTTTT,CASSQVQQGAGEKLFF
TRBV19,.,TRBJ1-5,.,TGTGCCAGTAGTATTCGGGGGGCCAAGCAGCCCCAGCATTTT,CASSIRGAKQPQHF
TRBV27,.,TRBJ2-2,.,TGTGCCAGCAGTTCATCGTACATAACAGGGACCGGGGAGCTGTTTTTT,CASSSSYITGTGELFF
TRBV7-8,.,TRBJ1-5,.,TGTGCCAGCAGCCCCCCGGGTGGTCAGCCCCAGCATTTT,CASSPPGGQPQHF
TRBV11-1,.,TRBJ1-3,.,TGTGCCAGCAGCTCACAGGGAAACACCATATATTTT,CASSSQGNTIYF